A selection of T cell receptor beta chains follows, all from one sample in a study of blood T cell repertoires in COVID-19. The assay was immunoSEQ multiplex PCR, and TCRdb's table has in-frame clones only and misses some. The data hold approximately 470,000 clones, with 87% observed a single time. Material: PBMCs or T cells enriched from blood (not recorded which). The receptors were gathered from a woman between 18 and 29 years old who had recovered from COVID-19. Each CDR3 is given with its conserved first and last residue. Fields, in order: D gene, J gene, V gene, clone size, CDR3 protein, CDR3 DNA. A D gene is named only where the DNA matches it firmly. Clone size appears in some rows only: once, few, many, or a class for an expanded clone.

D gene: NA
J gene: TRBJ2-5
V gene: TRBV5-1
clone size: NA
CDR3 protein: CASSPEVGLWGKYF
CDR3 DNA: TGCGCCAGCAGCCCCGAGGTGGGACTTTGGGGAAAGTACTTC

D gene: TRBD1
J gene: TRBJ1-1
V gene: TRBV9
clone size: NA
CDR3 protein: CASSAGTGTEAAEAFF
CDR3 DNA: TGTGCCAGCAGCGCCGGGACCGGGACAGAAGCTGCTGAAGCTTTCTTT

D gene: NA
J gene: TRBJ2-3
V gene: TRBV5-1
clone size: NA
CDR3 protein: CASAGSQITDTQYF
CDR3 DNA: TGCGCCAGCGCCGGGTCTCAAATTACAGATACGCAGTATTTT

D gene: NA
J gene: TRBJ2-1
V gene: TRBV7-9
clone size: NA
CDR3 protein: CASSLRFAGKRYNEQFF
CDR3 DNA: TGTGCCAGCAGCTTAAGGTTCGCGGGGAAACGCTACAATGAGCAGTTCTTC

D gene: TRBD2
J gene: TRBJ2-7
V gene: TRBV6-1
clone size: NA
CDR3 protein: CASSEGLAETYEQYF
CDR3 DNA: TGTGCCAGCAGTGAAGGCCTAGCGGAAACCTACGAGCAGTACTTC

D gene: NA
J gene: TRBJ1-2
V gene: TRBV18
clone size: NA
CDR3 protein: CASSPSSDRTRGTF
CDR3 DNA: TGTGCCAGCTCACCATCTTCCGACAGAACGCGCGGCACCTTC

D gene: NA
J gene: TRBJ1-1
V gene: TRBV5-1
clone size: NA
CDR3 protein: CASSPRGGPSTEAFF
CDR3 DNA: TGCGCCAGCAGTCCTCGGGGAGGGCCCAGCACTGAAGCTTTCTTT

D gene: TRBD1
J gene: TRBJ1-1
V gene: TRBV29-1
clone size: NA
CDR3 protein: CSVELSLSGGAFF
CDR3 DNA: TGCAGCGTTGAGTTGAGTTTATCAGGGGGAGCTTTCTTT

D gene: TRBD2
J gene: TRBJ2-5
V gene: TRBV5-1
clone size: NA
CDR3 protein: CASSFLAGGQETQYF
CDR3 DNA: TGCGCCAGCAGCTTTCTAGCGGGGGGGCAGGAGACCCAGTACTTC

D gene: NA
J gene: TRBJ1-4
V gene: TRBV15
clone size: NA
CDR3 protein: CATSRPQGLEPPEDNEKLFF
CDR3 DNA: TGTGCCACCAGCAGACCTCAGGGCCTCGAACCCCCTGAAGATAATGAAAAACTGTTTTTT

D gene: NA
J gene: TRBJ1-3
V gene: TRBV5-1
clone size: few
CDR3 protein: CASSPRTELSGNTIYF
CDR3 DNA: TGCGCCAGCAGCCCAAGGACAGAGCTCTCTGGAAACACCATATATTTT

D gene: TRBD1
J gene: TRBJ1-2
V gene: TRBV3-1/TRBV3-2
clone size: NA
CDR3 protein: CASSQSGGYGYTF
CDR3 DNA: TGTGCCAGCAGCCAGTCAGGGGGCTATGGCTACACCTTC

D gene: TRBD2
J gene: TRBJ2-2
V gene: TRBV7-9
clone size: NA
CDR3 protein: CAGRGDTGELFF
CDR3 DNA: TGTGCCGGCCGGGGGGACACCGGGGAGCTGTTTTTT

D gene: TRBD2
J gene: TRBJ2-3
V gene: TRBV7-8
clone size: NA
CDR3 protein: CASSRRASGPTDTQYF
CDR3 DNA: TGTGCCAGCAGCCGTAGGGCTAGCGGGCCGACAGATACGCAGTATTTT

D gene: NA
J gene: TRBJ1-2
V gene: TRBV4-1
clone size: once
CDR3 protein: CASSQVGGRSRDGYTF
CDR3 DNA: TGCGCCAGCAGCCAAGTTGGTGGGAGGAGCCGAGATGGCTACACCTTC

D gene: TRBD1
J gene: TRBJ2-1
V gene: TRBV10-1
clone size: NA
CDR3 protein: CASSAGQGSYNEQFF
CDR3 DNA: TGCGCCAGCAGTGCGGGACAGGGCTCCTACAATGAGCAGTTCTTC

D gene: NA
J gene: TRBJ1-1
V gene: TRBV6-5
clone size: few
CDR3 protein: CASSYSRAGREAFF
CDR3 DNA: TGTGCCAGCAGTTACTCGAGAGCGGGGCGTGAAGCTTTCTTT

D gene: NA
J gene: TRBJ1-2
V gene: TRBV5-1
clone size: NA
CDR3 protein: CASSLSGGAPRAGGYGYTF
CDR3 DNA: TGCGCCAGCAGCTTGAGCGGGGGGGCCCCACGGGCTGGTGGCTATGGCTACACCTTC

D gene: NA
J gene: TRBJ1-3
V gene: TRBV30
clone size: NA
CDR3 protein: CAWSVGASGNTIYF
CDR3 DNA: TGTGCCTGGAGTGTAGGAGCCTCTGGAAACACCATATATTTT

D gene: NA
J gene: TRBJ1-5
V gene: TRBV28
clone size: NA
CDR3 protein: CASSLLMGSNQPQHF
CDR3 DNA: TGTGCCAGCAGTCTCCTAATGGGCAGCAATCAGCCCCAGCATTTT

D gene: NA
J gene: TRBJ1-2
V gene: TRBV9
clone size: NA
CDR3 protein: CASSVEFSGGYTF
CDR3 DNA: TGTGCCAGCAGCGTCGAGTTTTCAGGCGGCTACACCTTC

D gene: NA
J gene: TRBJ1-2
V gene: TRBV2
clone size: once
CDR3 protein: CASSEGTVLANYGYTF
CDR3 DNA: TGTGCCAGCAGTGAAGGGACAGTTTTAGCTAACTATGGCTACACCTTC

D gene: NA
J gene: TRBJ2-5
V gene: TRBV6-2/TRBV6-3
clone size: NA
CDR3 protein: CASSPPGWETQYF
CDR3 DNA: TGTGCCAGCAGCCCCCCGGGATGGGAGACCCAGTACTTC

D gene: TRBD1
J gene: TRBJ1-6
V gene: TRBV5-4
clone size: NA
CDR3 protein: CASSLDRGPTNNSPLHF
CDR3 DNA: TGTGCCAGCAGCTTGGACAGGGGGCCTACCAATAATTCACCCCTCCACTTT

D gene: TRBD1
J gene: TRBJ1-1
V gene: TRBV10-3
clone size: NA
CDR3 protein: CAISDGTGANTEAFF
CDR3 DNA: TGTGCCATCAGTGACGGGACAGGGGCGAACACTGAAGCTTTCTTT

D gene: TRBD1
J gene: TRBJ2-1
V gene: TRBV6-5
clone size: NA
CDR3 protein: CASSPRTGANEQFF
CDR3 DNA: TGTGCCAGCAGTCCTCGGACAGGGGCCAATGAGCAGTTCTTC

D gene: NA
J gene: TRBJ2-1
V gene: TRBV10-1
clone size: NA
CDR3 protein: CASSDRGLAGNEQFF
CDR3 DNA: TGCGCCAGCAGCGACAGGGGACTAGCCGGCAATGAGCAGTTCTTC

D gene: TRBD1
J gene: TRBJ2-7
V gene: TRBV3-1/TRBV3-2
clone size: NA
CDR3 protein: CASSQDRDRLKYEQYF
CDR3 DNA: TGTGCCAGCAGCCAAGATCGGGACAGACTTAAATACGAGCAGTACTTC

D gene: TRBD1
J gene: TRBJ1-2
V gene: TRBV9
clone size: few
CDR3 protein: CASSVETGHYGYTF
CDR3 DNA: TGTGCCAGCAGCGTAGAGACAGGGCACTATGGCTACACCTTC

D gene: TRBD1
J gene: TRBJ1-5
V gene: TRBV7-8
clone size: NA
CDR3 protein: CASSLRRDRDLYSNQPQHF
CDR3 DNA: TGTGCCAGCAGCCTGCGCCGGGACAGGGATCTTTATAGCAATCAGCCCCAGCATTTT

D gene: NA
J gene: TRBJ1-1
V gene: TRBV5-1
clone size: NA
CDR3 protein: CASSLGAANTEAFF
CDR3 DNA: TGCGCCAGCAGCTTGGGGGCAGCCAACACTGAAGCTTTCTTT

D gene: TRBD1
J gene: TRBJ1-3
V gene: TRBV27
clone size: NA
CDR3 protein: CASSPSPGTAIYF
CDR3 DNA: TGTGCCAGCAGTCCTTCCCCCGGGACAGCCATATATTTT

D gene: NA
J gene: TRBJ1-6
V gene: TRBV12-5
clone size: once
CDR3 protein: CASGIGQNNSPLHF
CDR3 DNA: TGTGCTAGTGGCATAGGACAGAACAATTCACCCCTCCACTTT

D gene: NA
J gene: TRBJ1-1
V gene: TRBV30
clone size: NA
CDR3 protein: CAWSVDHRGEAFF
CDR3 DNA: TGTGCCTGGAGTGTAGATCATAGAGGTGAAGCTTTCTTT

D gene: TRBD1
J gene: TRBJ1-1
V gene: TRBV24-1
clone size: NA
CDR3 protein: CATSDFRTGRGFF
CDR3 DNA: TGTGCCACCAGTGATTTTCGGACAGGGAGGGGTTTCTTT

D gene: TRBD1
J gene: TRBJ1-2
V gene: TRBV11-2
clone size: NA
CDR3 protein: CASSPRTGINGYTF
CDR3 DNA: TGTGCCAGCAGCCCCCGGACAGGGATCAATGGCTACACCTTC

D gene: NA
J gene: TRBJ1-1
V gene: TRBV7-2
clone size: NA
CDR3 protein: CASSLEGGSTEAFF
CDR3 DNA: TGTGCCAGCAGCTTAGAGGGAGGGTCCACTGAAGCTTTCTTT

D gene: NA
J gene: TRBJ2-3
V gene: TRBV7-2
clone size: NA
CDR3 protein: CASSLALLSYTQYF
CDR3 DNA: TGTGCCAGCAGCTTAGCCCTACTCTCCTATACGCAGTATTTT

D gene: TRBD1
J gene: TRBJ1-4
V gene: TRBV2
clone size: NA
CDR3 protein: CASRADRGEEKLFF
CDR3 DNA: TGTGCCAGCAGGGCGGACAGGGGGGAGGAAAAACTGTTTTTT

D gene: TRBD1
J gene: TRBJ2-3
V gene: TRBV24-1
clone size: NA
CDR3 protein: CATGPGQISTDTQYF
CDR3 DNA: TGTGCCACCGGACCGGGACAGATAAGCACAGATACGCAGTATTTT